The T cell receptor beta chain described here comes from a study of human CD8 memory T cell subsets (TCRdb year 2020). About the investigation overall: To assess clonal relationships, the TCRbeta repertoires of stem-like (TSTEM), progenitor exhausted-like (TPEX) and effector memory CD8+ T cell subsets were compared. Six donors each provided TSTEM, TPEX and effector memory subsets, and TCRbeta repertoires were obtained from all six.

As encoded in the germline V gene, CDR1 is KGHSH while CDR2 is LQKENI. The CDR3 measures 15 amino acids from cysteine to phenylalanine. DNA is not on record. Note on this clonotype: This receptor's antigen is unknown.

What the authors observed across the whole study: Sequencing was limited to TCRbeta chains, and the repertoire comparisons were based on about 6 donors analyzed with paired t-tests and Bonferroni correction. Normalized Shannon-Wiener diversity was similarly high in the TSTEM and TPEX subsets, while the effector memory subsets were comparatively less diverse. The stem-like TSTEM and TPEX subsets each shared clonotypes with effector memory cells, but the TSTEM and TPEX repertoires had minimal overlap with each other, suggesting distinct antigen spectra. Greater repertoire diversity in TSTEM than in TPEX subsets was suggested by Chao1 estimates, potentially reflecting a broader range of specificities.

The data were produced on a NextSeq 550. A Human TCR Profiling Kit was used to prepare UMI-labeled 5' RACE TCRbeta libraries. Every TCRbeta library was prepared in parallel, with the same number of PCR cycles used for all of the libraries. The study's own analysis went as follows. The number of functional CDR3beta clonotypes in each TCRbeta library ranged from roughly 2,800 to 18,000. MIGEC 1.2.9 handled UMI extraction and consensus assembly, with a minimum of three reads required per UMI. MiXCR 3.0.3 was used to extract in-frame CDR3beta repertoires. Diversity metrics were computed in VDJtools 1.2.1 after downsampling each sample to 42,000 randomly selected UMIs. For the top 3,000 clones of each sample pair, the repertoire overlap metrics D, R and F2 were calculated in VDJtools. Once TCRdb had reprocessed the reads, it stored one entry per CDR3 protein sequence and supplied no DNA. These V and J calls originate from TCRdb's pipeline instead of the authors' own analysis. Per the sample table, the count is roughly 9,800 distinct CDR3 sequences. About a tenth of the sample is held by the ten biggest clonotypes.

Stem-like memory CD8+ T cells (TSTEM) were defined as CCR7+ PD-1- TIGIT- cells. Density gradient separation was used to isolate peripheral blood mononuclear cells from healthy donor buffy coats. In the study, negative magnetic separation with EasySep or MojoSort CD8+ T cell isolation kits was used to enrich total CD8+ T cells. An RNeasy Mini Kit was used to extract total RNA from duplicate vials of some 160,000 sorted CD8+ T cells per subset. The PBMCs were used either fresh or after being cryopreserved in fetal bovine serum with approximately 9.5% DMSO. Fluorescence-activated cell sorting on a FACSAria III was used to sort the CD8+ T cell subsets to purity.

Sequenced input: CD8+ stem-like memory T cells (TSCM and TCM) sorted from PBMCs. The cell subset or site label, as the study defines it: stem-like memory CD8 T cells (TSTEM), CCR7+ PD-1- TIGIT-. The chain is encoded by TRBV18 joined to TRBJ2-7; TCRdb indicates TRBD2, and absent DNA this call remains unverified. The source of this sequence is a human donor in good health. This receptor has the CDR3 CASSPPRGIAYEQYF.